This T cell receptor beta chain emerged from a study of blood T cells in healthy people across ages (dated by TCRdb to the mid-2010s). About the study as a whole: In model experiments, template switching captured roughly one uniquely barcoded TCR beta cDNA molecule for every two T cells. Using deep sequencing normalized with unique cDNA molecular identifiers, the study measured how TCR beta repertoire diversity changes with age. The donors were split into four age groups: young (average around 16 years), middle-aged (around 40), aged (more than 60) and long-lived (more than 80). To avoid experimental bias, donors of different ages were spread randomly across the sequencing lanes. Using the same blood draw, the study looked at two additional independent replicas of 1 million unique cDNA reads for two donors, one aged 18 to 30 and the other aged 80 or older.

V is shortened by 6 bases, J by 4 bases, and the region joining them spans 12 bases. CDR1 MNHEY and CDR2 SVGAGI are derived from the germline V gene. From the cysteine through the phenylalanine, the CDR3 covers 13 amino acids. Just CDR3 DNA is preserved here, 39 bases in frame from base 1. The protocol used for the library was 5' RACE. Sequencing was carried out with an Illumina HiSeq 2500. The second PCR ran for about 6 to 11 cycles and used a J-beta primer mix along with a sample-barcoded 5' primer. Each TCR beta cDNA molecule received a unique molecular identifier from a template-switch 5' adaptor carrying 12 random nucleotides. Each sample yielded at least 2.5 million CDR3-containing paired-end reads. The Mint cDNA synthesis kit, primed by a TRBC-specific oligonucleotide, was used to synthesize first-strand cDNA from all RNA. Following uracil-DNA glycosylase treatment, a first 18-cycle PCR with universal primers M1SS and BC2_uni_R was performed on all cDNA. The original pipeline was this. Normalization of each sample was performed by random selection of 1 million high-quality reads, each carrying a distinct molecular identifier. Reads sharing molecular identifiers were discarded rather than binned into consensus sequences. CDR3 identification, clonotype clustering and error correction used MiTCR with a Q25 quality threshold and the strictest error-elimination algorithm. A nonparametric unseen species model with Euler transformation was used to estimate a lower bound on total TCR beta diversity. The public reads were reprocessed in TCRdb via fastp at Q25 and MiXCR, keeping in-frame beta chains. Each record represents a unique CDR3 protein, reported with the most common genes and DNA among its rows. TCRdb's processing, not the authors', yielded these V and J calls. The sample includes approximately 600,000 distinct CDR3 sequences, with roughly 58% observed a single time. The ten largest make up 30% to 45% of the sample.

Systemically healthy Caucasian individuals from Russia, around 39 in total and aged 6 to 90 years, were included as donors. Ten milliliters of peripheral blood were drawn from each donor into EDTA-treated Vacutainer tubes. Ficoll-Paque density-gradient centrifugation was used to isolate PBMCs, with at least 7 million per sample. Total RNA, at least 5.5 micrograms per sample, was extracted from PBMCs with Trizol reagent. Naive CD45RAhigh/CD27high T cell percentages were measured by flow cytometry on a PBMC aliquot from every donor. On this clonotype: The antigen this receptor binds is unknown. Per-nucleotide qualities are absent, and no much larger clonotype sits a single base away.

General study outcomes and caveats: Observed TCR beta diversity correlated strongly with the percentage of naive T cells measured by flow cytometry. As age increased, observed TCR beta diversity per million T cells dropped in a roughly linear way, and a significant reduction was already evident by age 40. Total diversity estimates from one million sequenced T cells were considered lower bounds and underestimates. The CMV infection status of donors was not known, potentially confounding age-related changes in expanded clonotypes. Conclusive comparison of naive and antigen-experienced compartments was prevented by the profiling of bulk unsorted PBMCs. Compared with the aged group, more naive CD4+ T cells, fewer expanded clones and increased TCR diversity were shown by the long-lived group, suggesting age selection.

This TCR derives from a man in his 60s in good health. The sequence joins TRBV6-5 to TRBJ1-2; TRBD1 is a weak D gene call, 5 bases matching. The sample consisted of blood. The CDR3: CASRTWGSYGYTF. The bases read TGTGCCAGCAGAACGTGGGGGAGCTATGGCTACACCTTC.